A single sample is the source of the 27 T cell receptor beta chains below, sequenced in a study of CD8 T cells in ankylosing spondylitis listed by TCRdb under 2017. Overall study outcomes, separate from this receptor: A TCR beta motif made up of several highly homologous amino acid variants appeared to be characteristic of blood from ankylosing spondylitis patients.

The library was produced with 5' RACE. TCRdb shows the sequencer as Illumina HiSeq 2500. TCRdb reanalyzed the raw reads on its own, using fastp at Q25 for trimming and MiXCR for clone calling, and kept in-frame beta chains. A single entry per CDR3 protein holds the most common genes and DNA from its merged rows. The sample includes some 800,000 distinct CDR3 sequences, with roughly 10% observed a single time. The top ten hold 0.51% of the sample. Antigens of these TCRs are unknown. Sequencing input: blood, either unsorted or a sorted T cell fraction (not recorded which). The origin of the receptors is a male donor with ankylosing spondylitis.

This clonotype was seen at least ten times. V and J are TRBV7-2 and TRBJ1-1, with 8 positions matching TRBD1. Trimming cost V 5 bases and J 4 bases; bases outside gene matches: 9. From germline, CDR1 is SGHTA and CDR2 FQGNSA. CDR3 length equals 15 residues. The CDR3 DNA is TGTGCCAGCAGCGAGCAGGGGGCGCTGGGCACTGAAGCTTTCTTT. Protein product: CASSEQGALGTEAFF.

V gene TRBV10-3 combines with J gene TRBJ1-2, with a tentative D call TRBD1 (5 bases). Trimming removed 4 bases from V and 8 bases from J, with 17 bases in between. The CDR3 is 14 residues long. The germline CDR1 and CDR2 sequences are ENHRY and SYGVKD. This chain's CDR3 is CAISVGVPSNGYTF. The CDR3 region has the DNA TGTGCCATCAGTGTGGGGGTCCCGAGTAACGGCTACACCTTC.

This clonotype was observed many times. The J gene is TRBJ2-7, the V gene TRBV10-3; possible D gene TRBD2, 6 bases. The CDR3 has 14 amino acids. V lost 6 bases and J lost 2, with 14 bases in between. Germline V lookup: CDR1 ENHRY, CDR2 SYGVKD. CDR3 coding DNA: TGTGCCATCAGCGGGGACTGGGGGACCTACGAGCAGTACTTC. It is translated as CAISGDWGTYEQYF.

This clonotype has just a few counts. Written as DNA, the CDR3 is TGCGCCAGCAGCCAAGTGTCCCGGGACTTGAACACTGAAGCTTTCTTT. This encodes CASSQVSRDLNTEAFF. The J gene is TRBJ1-1, the V gene TRBV4-3, with D possibly being TRBD1 (5 bases). The germline gives CDR1 LGHNA, CDR2 YSLEER. V was cut by 1 base and J by 0 bases, with 12 bases left in between. This CDR3 spans 16 amino acids.

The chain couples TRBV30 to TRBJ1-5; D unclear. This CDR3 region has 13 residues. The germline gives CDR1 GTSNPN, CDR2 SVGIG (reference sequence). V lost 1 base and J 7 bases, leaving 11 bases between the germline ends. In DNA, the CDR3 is TGTGCCTGGAGTGGCTCATTCGGCCAGCCCCAGCATTTT. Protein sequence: CAWSGSFGQPQHF.

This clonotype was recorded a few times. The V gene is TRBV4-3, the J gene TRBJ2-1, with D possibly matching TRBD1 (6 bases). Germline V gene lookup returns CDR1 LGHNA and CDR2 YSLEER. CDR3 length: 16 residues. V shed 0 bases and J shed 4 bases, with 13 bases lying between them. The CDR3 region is CASSQDWAGAYNEQFF. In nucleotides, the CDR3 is TGCGCCAGCAGCCAAGACTGGGCAGGGGCTTACAATGAGCAGTTCTTC.

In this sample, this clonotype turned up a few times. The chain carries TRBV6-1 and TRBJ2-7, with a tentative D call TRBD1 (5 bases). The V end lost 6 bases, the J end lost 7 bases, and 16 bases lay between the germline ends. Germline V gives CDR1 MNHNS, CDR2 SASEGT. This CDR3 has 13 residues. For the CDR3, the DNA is TGTGCCAGCAGGAAATCAGGGAATGAAGAGCAGTACTTC. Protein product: CASRKSGNEEQYF.

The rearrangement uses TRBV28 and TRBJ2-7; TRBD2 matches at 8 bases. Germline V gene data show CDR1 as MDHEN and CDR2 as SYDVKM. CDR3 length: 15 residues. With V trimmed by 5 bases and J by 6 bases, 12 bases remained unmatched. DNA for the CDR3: TGTGCCAGCAGTAGACAGTCGGGACTAGTGGGCGAGCAGTACTTC. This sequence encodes CASSRQSGLVGEQYF.

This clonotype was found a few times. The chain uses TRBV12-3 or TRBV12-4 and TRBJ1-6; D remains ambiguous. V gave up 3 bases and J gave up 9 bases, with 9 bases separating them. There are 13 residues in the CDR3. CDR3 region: CASSFVRGSPLHF. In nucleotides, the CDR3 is TGTGCCAGCAGTTTTGTCCGGGGTTCACCCCTCCACTTT.

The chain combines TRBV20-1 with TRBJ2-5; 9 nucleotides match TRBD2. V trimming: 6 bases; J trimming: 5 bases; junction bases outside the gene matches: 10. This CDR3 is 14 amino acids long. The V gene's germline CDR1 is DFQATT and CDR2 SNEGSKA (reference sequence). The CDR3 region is CSAPKGRGGETQYF. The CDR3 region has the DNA TGCAGTGCCCCGAAGGGGCGGGGGGGGGAGACCCAGTACTTC.

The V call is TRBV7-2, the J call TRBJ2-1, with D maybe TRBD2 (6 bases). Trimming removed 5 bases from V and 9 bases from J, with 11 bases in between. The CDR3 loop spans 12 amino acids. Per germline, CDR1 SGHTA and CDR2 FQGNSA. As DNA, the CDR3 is TGTGCCAGCAGCCGACTAGACGGTGAGCAGTTCTTC. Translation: CASSRLDGEQFF.

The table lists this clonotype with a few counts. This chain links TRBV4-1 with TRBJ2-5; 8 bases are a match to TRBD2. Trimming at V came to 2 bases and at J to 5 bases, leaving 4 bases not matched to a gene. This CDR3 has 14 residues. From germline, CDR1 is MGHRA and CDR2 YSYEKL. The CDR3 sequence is CASSQPGLGETQYF. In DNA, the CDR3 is TGCGCCAGCAGCCAACCGGGACTAGGGGAGACCCAGTACTTC.

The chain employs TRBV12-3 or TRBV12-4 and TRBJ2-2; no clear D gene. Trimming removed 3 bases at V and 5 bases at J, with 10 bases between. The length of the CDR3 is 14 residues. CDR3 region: CASSLNRRTGELFF. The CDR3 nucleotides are TGTGCCAGCAGTTTGAACAGACGGACCGGGGAGCTGTTTTTT.

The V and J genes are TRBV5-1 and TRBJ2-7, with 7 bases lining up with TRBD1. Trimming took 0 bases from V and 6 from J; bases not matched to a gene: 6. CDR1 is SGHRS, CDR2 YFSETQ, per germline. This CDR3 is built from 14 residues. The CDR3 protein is CASSLVVGGSEQYF. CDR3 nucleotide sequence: TGCGCCAGCAGCTTGGTCGTAGGGGGCAGCGAGCAGTACTTC. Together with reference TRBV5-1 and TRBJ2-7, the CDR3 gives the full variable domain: KAGVTQTPRYLIKTRGQQVTLSCSPISGHRSVSWYQQTPGQGLQFLFEYFSETQRNKGNFPGRFSGRQFSNSRSEMNVSTLELGDSALYLCASSLVVGGSEQYFGPGTRLTVT.

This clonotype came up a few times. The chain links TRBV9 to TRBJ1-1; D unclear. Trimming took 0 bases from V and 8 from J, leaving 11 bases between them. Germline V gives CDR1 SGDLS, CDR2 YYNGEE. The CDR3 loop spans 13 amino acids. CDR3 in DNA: TGTGCCAGCAGCGTAGCCAGCGGACTCGAAGCTTTCTTT. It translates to CASSVASGLEAFF.

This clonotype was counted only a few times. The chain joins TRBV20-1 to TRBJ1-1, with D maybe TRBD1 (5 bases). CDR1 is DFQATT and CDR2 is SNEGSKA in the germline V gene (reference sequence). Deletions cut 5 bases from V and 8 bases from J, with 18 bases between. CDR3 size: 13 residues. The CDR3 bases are TGCAGTGCTCCACCTCAAGGATACAGGGAAGCTTTCTTT. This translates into CSAPPQGYREAFF.

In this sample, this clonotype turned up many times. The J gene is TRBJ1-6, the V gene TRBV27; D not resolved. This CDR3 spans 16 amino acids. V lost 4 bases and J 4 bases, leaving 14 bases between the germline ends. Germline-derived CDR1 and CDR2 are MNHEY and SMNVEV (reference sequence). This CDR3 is CASSYRRGLYNSPLHF. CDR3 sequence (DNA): TGTGCCAGCAGTTACCGTCGCGGCCTTTATAATTCACCCCTCCACTTT.

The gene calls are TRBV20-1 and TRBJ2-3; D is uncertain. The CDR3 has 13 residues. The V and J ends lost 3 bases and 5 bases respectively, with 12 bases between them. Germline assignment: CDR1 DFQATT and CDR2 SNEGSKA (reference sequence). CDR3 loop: CSASRVQRDTQYF. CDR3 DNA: TGCAGTGCTAGTAGGGTACAGAGAGATACGCAGTATTTT.

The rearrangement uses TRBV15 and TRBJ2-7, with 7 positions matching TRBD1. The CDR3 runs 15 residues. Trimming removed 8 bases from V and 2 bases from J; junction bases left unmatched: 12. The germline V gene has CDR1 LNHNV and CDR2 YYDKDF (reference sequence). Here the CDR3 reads CATAPPGQTPYEQYF. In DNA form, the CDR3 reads TGTGCCACCGCCCCACCGGGACAGACCCCCTACGAGCAGTACTTC.

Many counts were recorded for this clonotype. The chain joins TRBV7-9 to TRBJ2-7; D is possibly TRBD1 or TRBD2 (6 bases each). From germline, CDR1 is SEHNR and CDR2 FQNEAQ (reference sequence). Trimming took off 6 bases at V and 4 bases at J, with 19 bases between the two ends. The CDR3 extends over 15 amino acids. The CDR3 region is CASRYGGGQAYEQYF. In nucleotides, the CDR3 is TGTGCCAGCAGATACGGAGGGGGACAAGCATACGAGCAGTACTTC.

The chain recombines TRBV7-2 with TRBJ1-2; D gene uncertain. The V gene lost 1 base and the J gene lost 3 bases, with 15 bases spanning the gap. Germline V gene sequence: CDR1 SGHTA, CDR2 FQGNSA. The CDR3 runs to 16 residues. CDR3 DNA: TGTGCCAGCAGCTTAGGTGGTACAGCAGAGGACTATGGCTACACCTTC. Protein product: CASSLGGTAEDYGYTF.

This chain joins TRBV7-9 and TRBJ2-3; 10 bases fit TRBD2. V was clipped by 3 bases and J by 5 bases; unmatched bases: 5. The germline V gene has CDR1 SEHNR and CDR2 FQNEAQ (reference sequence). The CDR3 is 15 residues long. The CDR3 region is CASSFLASGGDTQYF. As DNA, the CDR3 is TGTGCCAGCAGCTTCTTAGCTAGCGGGGGAGATACGCAGTATTTT.

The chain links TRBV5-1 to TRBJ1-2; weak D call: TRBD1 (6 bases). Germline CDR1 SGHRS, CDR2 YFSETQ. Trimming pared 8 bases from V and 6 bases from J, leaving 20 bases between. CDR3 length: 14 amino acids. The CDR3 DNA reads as TGCGCCAGAAGCGATCTACAGGGTAGAAATGGCTACACCTTC. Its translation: CARSDLQGRNGYTF.

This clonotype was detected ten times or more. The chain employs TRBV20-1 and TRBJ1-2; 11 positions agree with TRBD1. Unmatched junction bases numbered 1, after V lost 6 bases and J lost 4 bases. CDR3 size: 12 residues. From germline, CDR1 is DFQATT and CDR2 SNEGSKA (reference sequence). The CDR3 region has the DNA TGCAGTGCAGGGACAGGGGGCTATGGCTACACCTTC. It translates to CSAGTGGYGYTF.

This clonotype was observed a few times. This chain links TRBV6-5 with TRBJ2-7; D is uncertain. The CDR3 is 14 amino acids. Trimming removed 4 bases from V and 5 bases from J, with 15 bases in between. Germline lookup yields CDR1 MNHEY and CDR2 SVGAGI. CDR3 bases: TGTGCCAGCAGTTTGACCTCGATGGGTGACGAGCAGTACTTC. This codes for CASSLTSMGDEQYF.

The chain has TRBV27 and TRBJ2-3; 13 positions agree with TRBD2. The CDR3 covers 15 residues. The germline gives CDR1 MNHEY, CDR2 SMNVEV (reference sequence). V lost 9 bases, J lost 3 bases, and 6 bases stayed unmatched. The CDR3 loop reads CASSGLAGTTDTQYF. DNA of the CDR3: TGTGCCAGTTCGGGACTAGCGGGGACTACAGATACGCAGTATTTT.

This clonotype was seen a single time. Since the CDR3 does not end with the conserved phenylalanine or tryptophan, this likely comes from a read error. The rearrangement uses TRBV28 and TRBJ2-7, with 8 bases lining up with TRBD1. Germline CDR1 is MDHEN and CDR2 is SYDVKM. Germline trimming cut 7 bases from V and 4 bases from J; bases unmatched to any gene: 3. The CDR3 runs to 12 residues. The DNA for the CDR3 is TGTGCCAGCATGGACAGGGCTTACGAGCAGTACATC. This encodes CASMDRAYEQYI.